These T cell receptor beta chains were read from a single sample in a study of T cells in Graves' hyperthyroidism and ophthalmopathy. TCRdb itself ran the multiplex PCR reads through MiXCR, one entry per CDR3 protein. This table has under 300,000 distinct CDR3 sequences, just over 14% appearing once. Material for sequencing was blood. These receptors were obtained from a woman between 40 and 55 years old with Graves' hyperthyroidism that later progressed to Graves' ophthalmopathy. CDR3s include the opening cysteine and the closing phenylalanine or tryptophan. Clone size appears in some rows only: once, few, many, or a class for an expanded clone.

v_call: TRBV7-9; clone_size: .; cdr3_aa: CASTGDFSYNEQFF
v_call: TRBV7-2; clone_size: many; cdr3_aa: CASSSRGGEYNEQFF
v_call: TRBV6-5; clone_size: many; cdr3_aa: CASSYQLAAAYNEQFF
v_call: TRBV11-2; clone_size: many; cdr3_aa: CASSPTWGQETQYF
v_call: TRBV28; clone_size: many; cdr3_aa: CASTDRGFSSNQPQHF
v_call: TRBV28; clone_size: many; cdr3_aa: CASESGTPRSYNEQFF
v_call: TRBV7-3; clone_size: many; cdr3_aa: CASSKRAGTPLYEQYF
v_call: TRBV5-1; clone_size: few; cdr3_aa: CASSLGVAEQLF
v_call: TRBV7-2; clone_size: many; cdr3_aa: CASSPLLFRNTEAFF
v_call: TRBV6-1; clone_size: many; cdr3_aa: CASSASGSASYNEQFF
v_call: TRBV30; clone_size: many; cdr3_aa: CAWKVWGHTQYF
v_call: TRBV12-3/TRBV12-4; clone_size: few; cdr3_aa: CASSLTFSSYEQYF
v_call: TRBV11-2; clone_size: many; cdr3_aa: CASSLNLALEGMTGELFF
v_call: TRBV6-6; clone_size: many; cdr3_aa: CASSYFAGEDTGELFF
v_call: TRBV12-3/TRBV12-4; clone_size: many; cdr3_aa: CASRSGQGNTGELFF
v_call: TRBV5-1; clone_size: many; cdr3_aa: CASSPKLATTNTGELFF
v_call: TRBV24-1; clone_size: many; cdr3_aa: CATSDLTARETQYF
v_call: TRBV24-1; clone_size: many; cdr3_aa: CATSAGELNQPQHF
v_call: TRBV11-2; clone_size: many; cdr3_aa: CASSPGRTYEQYF
v_call: TRBV12-3/TRBV12-4; clone_size: once; cdr3_aa: CASSALTSGRTDTQYF
v_call: TRBV10-1; clone_size: .; cdr3_aa: CASSPTRPGQLFF
v_call: TRBV5-5; clone_size: many; cdr3_aa: CASSLSSGRSTGELFF
v_call: TRBV9; clone_size: .; cdr3_aa: CASSVQAVSSYNEQCF
v_call: TRBV9; clone_size: many; cdr3_aa: CASSVGDRAFNGMNTEAFF
v_call: TRBV20-1; clone_size: .; cdr3_aa: CSASPVREQYF
v_call: TRBV28; clone_size: many; cdr3_aa: CASSPRDGGNEKLFF
v_call: TRBV20-1; clone_size: few; cdr3_aa: CVAGGRAPETQYF
v_call: TRBV9; clone_size: many; cdr3_aa: CASSVAGDGQETQYF
v_call: TRBV11-2; clone_size: many; cdr3_aa: CASSLGQVTEAFF
v_call: TRBV19; clone_size: .; cdr3_aa: CASSTLPVGYNEQFF
v_call: TRBV18; clone_size: many; cdr3_aa: CASSPGGSKVSTEAFF
v_call: TRBV5-1; clone_size: many; cdr3_aa: CASSFWRLAGLSSYNEQFF
v_call: TRBV6-1; clone_size: many; cdr3_aa: CASFRDTGGSQPQHF
v_call: TRBV28; clone_size: many; cdr3_aa: CANSKSGLAFRDEQFF
v_call: TRBV6-1; clone_size: many; cdr3_aa: CASRGLLAGVGELFF
v_call: TRBV6-5; clone_size: few; cdr3_aa: CASSYGAGYEQYF
v_call: TRBV7-9; clone_size: few; cdr3_aa: CASSLGLTAYNEQFF
v_call: TRBV11-2; clone_size: many; cdr3_aa: CASRPLASGRHREQYF
v_call: TRBV11-2; clone_size: .; cdr3_aa: CASSKPGLAEQFF
v_call: TRBV20-1; clone_size: .; cdr3_aa: CSPRDIVSDVWKYNEQFF
v_call: TRBV5-6; clone_size: many; cdr3_aa: CASSLGVAYEQYF
v_call: TRBV5-1; clone_size: .; cdr3_aa: CASSLGSRGNYGYTF